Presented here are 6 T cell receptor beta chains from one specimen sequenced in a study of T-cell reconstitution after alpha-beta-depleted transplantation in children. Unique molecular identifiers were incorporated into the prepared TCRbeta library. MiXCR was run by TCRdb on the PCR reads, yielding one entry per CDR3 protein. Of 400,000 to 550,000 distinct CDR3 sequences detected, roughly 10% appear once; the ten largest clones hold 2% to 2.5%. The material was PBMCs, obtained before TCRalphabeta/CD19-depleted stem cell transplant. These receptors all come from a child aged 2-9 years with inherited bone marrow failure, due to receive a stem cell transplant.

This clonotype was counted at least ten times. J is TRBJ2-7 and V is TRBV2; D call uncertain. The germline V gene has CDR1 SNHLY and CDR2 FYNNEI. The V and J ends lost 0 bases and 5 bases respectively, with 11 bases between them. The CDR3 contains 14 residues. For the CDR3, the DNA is TGTGCCAGCAGTGAAGCGCTTGACAATAACGAGCAGTACTTC. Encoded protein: CASSEALDNNEQYF.

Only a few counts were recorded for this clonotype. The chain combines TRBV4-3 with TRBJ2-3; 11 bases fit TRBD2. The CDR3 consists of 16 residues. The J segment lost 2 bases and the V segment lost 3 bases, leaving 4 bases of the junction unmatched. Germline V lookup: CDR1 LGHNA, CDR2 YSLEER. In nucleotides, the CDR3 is TGCGCCAGCAGCCACGAGACTAGCGGGATCACAGATACGCAGTATTTT. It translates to CASSHETSGITDTQYF.

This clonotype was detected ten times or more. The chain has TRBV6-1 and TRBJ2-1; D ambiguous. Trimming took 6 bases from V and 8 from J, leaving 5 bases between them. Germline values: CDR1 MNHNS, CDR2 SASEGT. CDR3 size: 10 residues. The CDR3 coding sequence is TGTGCCAGCAGACGGGATGAGCAGTTCTTC. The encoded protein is CASRRDEQFF.

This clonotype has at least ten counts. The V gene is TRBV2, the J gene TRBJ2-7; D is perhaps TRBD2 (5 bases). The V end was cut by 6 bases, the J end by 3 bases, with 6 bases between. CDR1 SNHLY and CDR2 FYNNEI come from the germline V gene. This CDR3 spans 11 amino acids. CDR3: CASRRVYEQYF. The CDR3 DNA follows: TGTGCCAGCAGGAGGGTCTACGAGCAGTACTTC.

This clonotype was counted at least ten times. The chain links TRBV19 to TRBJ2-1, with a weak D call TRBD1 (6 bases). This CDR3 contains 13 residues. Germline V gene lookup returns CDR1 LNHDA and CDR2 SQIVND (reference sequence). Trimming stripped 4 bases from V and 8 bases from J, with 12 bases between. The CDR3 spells CASSTTGFDEQFF. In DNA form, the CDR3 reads TGTGCCAGTAGTACTACAGGGTTCGATGAGCAGTTCTTC.

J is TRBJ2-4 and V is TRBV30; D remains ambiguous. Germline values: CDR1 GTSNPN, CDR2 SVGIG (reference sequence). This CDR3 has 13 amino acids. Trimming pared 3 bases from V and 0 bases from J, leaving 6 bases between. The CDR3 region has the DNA TGTGCCTGGAGGACAATAGCCAAAAACATTCAGTACTTC. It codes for CAWRTIAKNIQYF.